This entry lists 7 T cell receptor beta chains sequenced from one sample in a study of shared clonotypes between healthy human individuals. Produced via immunoSEQ multiplex PCR; TCRdb's table is partial and in-frame only. The sample consists of 2,100,000 or so clones, 95% of them appearing once. Material for sequencing was naive CD4+ T cells sorted from blood. Noted subset: CD45RA+ positively selected. All receptors come from a man aged 18 to 29 in good health.

As for this clone: The same CDR3 also results from other DNA sequences found in this sample. V and J are TRBV11-2 and TRBJ2-3; TRBD2 might be the D (5 bases). The CDR3 sequence is 15 residues long. Deletions cut 5 bases from V and 0 bases from J, with 12 bases between. In germline, CDR1 is SGHAT, CDR2 FQNNGV. The CDR3 loop reads CASSLRGSSTDTQYF. For the CDR3, the DNA is TGTGCCAGCAGCCTCCGAGGGTCTAGCACAGATACGCAGTATTTT.

V gene TRBV19 combines with J gene TRBJ1-1; no clear D gene. Germline CDR1 and CDR2: LNHDA and SQIVND (reference sequence). Deletions cut 1 base from V and 1 base from J, with 10 bases between. The CDR3 covers 15 residues. For the CDR3, the DNA is TGTGCCAGTAGTATAGGAGGCACCCAGAACACTGAAGCTTTCTTT. Its protein is CASSIGGTQNTEAFF.

CDR3 nucleotides: TGTGCCTGGAGTCCCCCAGGGCGGCTCAATGAGCAGTTCTTC. Translated: CAWSPPGRLNEQFF. V and J are TRBV30 and TRBJ2-1; TRBD1 might be the D (5 bases). Germline V CDR1 and CDR2: GTSNPN, SVGIG (reference sequence). This CDR3 has 14 amino acids. V lost 2 bases and J 6 bases, leaving 14 bases between the germline ends.

CDR3 sequence: CASSLALAGVDTQYF. CDR3 DNA: TGTGCCAGCAGCTTAGCACTAGCGGGAGTAGATACGCAGTATTTT. The chain employs TRBV7-2 and TRBJ2-3; 11 bases align to TRBD2. The CDR3 sequence is 15 residues long. CDR1 and CDR2 (germline): SGHTA, FQGNSA. V shed 0 bases and J 5 bases; nucleotides not matched to a gene: 1. Drawing the rest from reference TRBV7-2 and TRBJ2-3, the complete variable domain is GAGVSQSPSNKVTEKGKDVELRCDPISGHTALYWYRQSLGQGLEFLIYFQGNSAPDKSGLPSDRFSAERTGGSVSTLTIQRTQQEDSAVYLCASSLALAGVDTQYFGPGTRLTVL.

This clone was seen more than once but under ten times. The same CDR3 is also encoded by other DNA sequences in this sample. The chain employs TRBV15 and TRBJ1-2; 11 bases are a match to TRBD1. Germline V CDR1 and CDR2: LNHNV, YYDKDF (reference sequence). This CDR3 is 14 amino acids long. V was clipped by 5 bases and J by 4 bases; unmatched bases: 3. The CDR3 DNA sequence: TGTGCCACCAGCCGGGACAGGGGGGGCTATGGCTACACCTTC. This encodes CATSRDRGGYGYTF.

CDR3 residues: CSVRGSRAGELFF. The CDR3 coding sequence is TGCAGCGTCAGGGGGTCGAGGGCCGGGGAGCTGTTTTTT. The chain links TRBV29-1 to TRBJ2-2; 7 bases fit TRBD1. This CDR3 has 13 amino acids. V trimming: 6 bases; J trimming: 6 bases; junction bases outside the gene matches: 7. Germline CDR1 SQVTM, CDR2 ANQGSEA.

The CDR3 nucleotides read TGTGCCAGCAGCTTAATAGCGGGAGGGCCGGGGACCCAGTACTTC. This codes for CASSLIAGGPGTQYF. The chain carries TRBV7-8 and TRBJ2-5; TRBD2 aligns across 11 bases. Germline CDR1 and CDR2: SGHVS and FQNEAQ. The CDR3 loop spans 15 amino acids. J gave up 7 bases and V 2 bases, and 6 bases lay outside the gene matches. The complete variable domain, with remaining parts taken from reference TRBV7-8 and TRBJ2-5, reads GAGVSQSPRYKVAKRGQDVALRCDPISGHVSLFWYQQALGQGPEFLTYFQNEAQLDKSGLPSDRFFAERPEGSVSTLKIQRTQQEDSAVYLCASSLIAGGPGTQYFGPGTRLLVL.